These T cell receptor beta chains were read from a single sample in a study of blood T cell repertoires in COVID-19. Sequenced by immunoSEQ multiplex PCR; TCRdb stores in-frame clones only, minus some. Altogether fewer than 80,000 clones are present, 86% being singletons, with the ten largest covering around 6.3%. The sequencing input was peripheral blood. The source of these receptors is a man older than 75 with COVID-19, enrolled during active disease. CDR3s include the opening cysteine and the closing phenylalanine or tryptophan. The order of the fields is V gene, J gene, clone size, D gene, CDR3 protein, CDR3 DNA. D genes are given only for firm matches. Clone size, where shown, is once, few, many, or a class for clones that have expanded.

V gene: TRBV7-2
J gene: TRBJ1-3
clone size: NA
D gene: NA
CDR3 protein: CASSPSYRSGNTIYF
CDR3 DNA: TGTGCCAGCAGCCCCTCATATCGGTCTGGAAACACCATATATTTT

V gene: TRBV2
J gene: TRBJ1-6
clone size: NA
D gene: TRBD1
CDR3 protein: CARRQGYNSPLHF
CDR3 DNA: TGTGCCAGAAGACAGGGCTATAATTCACCCCTCCACTTT

V gene: TRBV13
J gene: TRBJ2-4
clone size: NA
D gene: NA
CDR3 protein: CASSSTGEFAKNIQYF
CDR3 DNA: TGTGCCAGCAGCTCAACAGGCGAGTTCGCCAAAAACATTCAGTACTTC

V gene: TRBV7-2
J gene: TRBJ1-5
clone size: NA
D gene: NA
CDR3 protein: CASSSTGFQPQHF
CDR3 DNA: TGTGCCAGCAGCTCCACAGGGTTCCAGCCCCAGCATTTT

V gene: TRBV7-8
J gene: TRBJ1-1
clone size: NA
D gene: TRBD1
CDR3 protein: CASSLDRGGAFF
CDR3 DNA: TGTGCCAGCAGCTTGGACAGGGGAGGAGCTTTCTTT

V gene: TRBV11-3
J gene: TRBJ1-2
clone size: NA
D gene: NA
CDR3 protein: CASSPQENYGYTF
CDR3 DNA: TGTGCCAGCAGCCCACAGGAGAACTATGGCTACACCTTC

V gene: TRBV5-1
J gene: TRBJ2-3
clone size: once
D gene: TRBD2
CDR3 protein: CASSPRGGSTDTQYF
CDR3 DNA: TGCGCCAGCAGCCCTCGCGGGGGGAGCACAGATACGCAGTATTTT

V gene: TRBV6-5
J gene: TRBJ1-3
clone size: NA
D gene: NA
CDR3 protein: CASSYLQGSGNTIYF
CDR3 DNA: TGTGCCAGCAGTTATCTACAGGGATCTGGAAACACCATATATTTT

V gene: TRBV7-2
J gene: TRBJ2-5
clone size: NA
D gene: NA
CDR3 protein: CASSVRYQETQYF
CDR3 DNA: TGTGCCAGCAGCGTCCGGTACCAAGAGACCCAGTACTTC

V gene: TRBV6-6
J gene: TRBJ1-6
clone size: NA
D gene: TRBD1
CDR3 protein: CASSYPGQGDSPLHF
CDR3 DNA: TGTGCCAGCAGTTACCCCGGACAGGGAGATTCACCCCTCCACTTT

V gene: TRBV6-5
J gene: TRBJ1-1
clone size: NA
D gene: NA
CDR3 protein: CASSPDRDTEAFF
CDR3 DNA: TGTGCCAGCAGTCCGGACAGAGACACTGAAGCTTTCTTT

V gene: TRBV10-3
J gene: TRBJ1-5
clone size: once
D gene: TRBD1
CDR3 protein: CAISSQDRGGQPQHF
CDR3 DNA: TGTGCCATCAGTTCCCAGGACAGGGGTGGTCAGCCCCAGCATTTT

V gene: TRBV28
J gene: TRBJ1-2
clone size: NA
D gene: NA
CDR3 protein: CASMRWQTANYGYTF
CDR3 DNA: TGTGCCAGCATGAGGTGGCAGACCGCCAACTATGGCTACACCTTC

V gene: TRBV6-5
J gene: TRBJ1-2
clone size: NA
D gene: NA
CDR3 protein: CASSYSTQGLVYGYTF
CDR3 DNA: TGTGCCAGCAGTTACTCGACACAGGGCTTAGTCTATGGCTACACCTTC

V gene: TRBV10-3
J gene: TRBJ1-1
clone size: once
D gene: NA
CDR3 protein: CAISETRGMDTEAFF
CDR3 DNA: TGTGCCATCAGCGAGACCAGGGGCATGGACACTGAAGCTTTCTTT

V gene: TRBV7-9
J gene: TRBJ1-1
clone size: NA
D gene: NA
CDR3 protein: CASSALGRGYENTEAFF
CDR3 DNA: TGTGCCAGCAGCGCCCTGGGCAGGGGCTATGAGAACACTGAAGCTTTCTTT

V gene: TRBV7-9
J gene: TRBJ1-5
clone size: NA
D gene: TRBD1
CDR3 protein: CASSFSGTGGDQPQHF
CDR3 DNA: TGTGCCAGCAGCTTTTCCGGGACAGGGGGCGATCAGCCCCAGCATTTT

V gene: TRBV6-5
J gene: TRBJ2-7
clone size: NA
D gene: TRBD2
CDR3 protein: CASSPLTSGYEQYF
CDR3 DNA: TGTGCCAGCAGTCCTTTAACTAGCGGATACGAGCAGTACTTC

V gene: TRBV21-1
J gene: TRBJ1-1
clone size: NA
D gene: NA
CDR3 protein: CASSKVSGEAFF
CDR3 DNA: TGTGCCAGCAGCAAAGTGTCGGGTGAAGCTTTCTTT

V gene: TRBV5-1
J gene: TRBJ2-7
clone size: NA
D gene: NA
CDR3 protein: CASSSGLYEQYF
CDR3 DNA: TGCGCCAGCAGCTCCGGACTTTACGAGCAGTACTTC

V gene: TRBV24-1
J gene: TRBJ1-1
clone size: NA
D gene: NA
CDR3 protein: CATSDPKTEEAFF
CDR3 DNA: TGTGCCACCAGTGACCCAAAGACAGAAGAGGCTTTCTTT

V gene: TRBV6-1
J gene: TRBJ2-5
clone size: NA
D gene: NA
CDR3 protein: CASSEQQETQYF
CDR3 DNA: TGTGCCAGCAGTGAACAGCAAGAGACCCAGTACTTC

V gene: TRBV19
J gene: TRBJ1-5
clone size: NA
D gene: NA
CDR3 protein: CASSRGASNQPQHF
CDR3 DNA: TGTGCCAGTAGTCGGGGGGCAAGCAATCAGCCCCAGCATTTT

V gene: TRBV5-8
J gene: TRBJ1-5
clone size: NA
D gene: NA
CDR3 protein: CASSAAGRRNQPQHF
CDR3 DNA: TGTGCCAGCAGCGCTGCCGGGAGGCGCAATCAGCCCCAGCATTTT

V gene: TRBV18
J gene: TRBJ1-2
clone size: NA
D gene: TRBD1
CDR3 protein: CASSPPGTDKNYGYTF
CDR3 DNA: TGTGCCAGCTCACCACCTGGGACAGATAAAAACTATGGCTACACCTTC

V gene: TRBV2
J gene: TRBJ2-7
clone size: few
D gene: TRBD1
CDR3 protein: CASRGGQGFYEQYF
CDR3 DNA: TGTGCCAGCAGGGGGGGACAGGGTTTCTACGAGCAGTACTTC